A selection of T cell receptor beta chains follows, all from one sample in a study of shared clonotypes between healthy human individuals. Repertoires were generated with immunoSEQ multiplex PCR, while TCRdb's copy carries only in-frame clones and drops some. The sample carries 2 million to 2.5 million clones, under 95% recorded once. Sequencing used naive CD8+ T cells from PBMCs. Every receptor here comes from a young man in good health. Some clones in this sample may be carry-over from other donors' samples. Each CDR3 is given with its conserved first and last residue.

TRBV11-2 CASSHATGPDMGRINEQFF
TRBV7-6 CASSFMGTYNEQFF
TRBV19 CASSNSGYGYTF
TRBV30 CAWVRAPGDEQFF
TRBV10-2 CASSDVLTSGIPETQYF
TRBV2 CASGRTSGNYNEQFF
TRBV12-5 CASGLALPTGVTVEQYF
TRBV6-1 CASSVSGNPFAEQYF
TRBV5-6 CASSLGLIYNEQFF
TRBV9 CASSVAGSGGFQETQYF
TRBV30 CAWNSGTGAKDGYTF
TRBV13 CASSPRRSAYNEQFF
TRBV13 CASSLARSGEQYF
TRBV4-1 CASSQEIAASQQYF
TRBV6-1 CASSPAGRLALEQYF
TRBV14 CASRLSGVYEQYF
TRBV10-3 CAIRLPGGGYGYTF
TRBV29-1 CSVELRGGWTSWRETQYF
TRBV5-8 CASFVDTSTDTQYF
TRBV7-6 CASSLALLDEQFF